A single sample is the source of the 28 T cell receptor beta chains below, sequenced in a study of shared clonotypes between healthy human individuals. Here immunoSEQ multiplex PCR was the method, and the copy in TCRdb shows in-frame clones only, minus some. The repertoire holds more than 200,000 clones, over 60% seen once, with 11% in the top ten. Sequencing used memory CD4+ T cells sorted from blood. As to subset: CD45RA-negative fraction. The receptors originated from a young man in good health.

The chain employs TRBV7-9 and TRBJ2-1, with TRBD1 identical over 8 bases. Germline trimming cut 4 bases from V and 5 bases from J; bases unmatched to any gene: 10. Per germline, CDR1 SEHNR and CDR2 FQNEAQ (reference sequence). CDR3 length: 16 residues. This CDR3 reads CASSSSRDRRNNEQFF. Here the CDR3 DNA reads TGTGCCAGCAGCTCCTCGCGGGACAGGCGCAACAATGAGCAGTTCTTC. The whole variable domain, remainder taken from reference TRBV7-9 and TRBJ2-1, is DTGVSQNPRHKITKRGQNVTFRCDPISEHNRLYWYRQTLGQGPEFLTYFQNEAQLEKSRLLSDRFSAERPKGSFSTLEIQRTEQGDSAMYLCASSSSRDRRNNEQFFGPGTRLTVL.

The V and J genes are TRBV11-2 and TRBJ2-1, with unresolved D. V lost 5 bases and J lost 3, with 5 bases in between. CDR1 and CDR2 (germline): SGHAT, FQNNGV. The CDR3 has 12 amino acids. CDR3 in DNA: TGTGCCAGCAGCCCAAACTACAATGAGCAGTTCTTC. This sequence encodes CASSPNYNEQFF.

The V and J genes are TRBV6-1 and TRBJ2-5; 7 bases are a match to TRBD2. The CDR3 has 14 amino acids. CDR1 MNHNS and CDR2 SASEGT come from the germline V gene. Germline trimming cut 7 bases from V and 3 bases from J; bases unmatched to any gene: 8. CDR3 sequence: CASNGPGGKETQYF. The CDR3, as DNA: TGTGCCAGCAATGGCCCGGGGGGAAAAGAGACCCAGTACTTC.

The rearrangement links TRBV2 to TRBJ2-7; no definite D call. Germline CDR1 is SNHLY and CDR2 is FYNNEI. The CDR3 length is 13 residues. Trimming pared 2 bases from V and 2 bases from J, leaving 7 bases between. The DNA of the CDR3 is TGTGCCAGCAGTGAATGGTGGGCCTACGAGCAGTACTTC. It is translated as CASSEWWAYEQYF.

V is TRBV6-5 and J is TRBJ2-3, with D possibly TRBD2 on 6 matching bases. Germline CDR1 MNHEY, CDR2 SVGAGI. CDR3 length: 13 residues. The germline V and J ends were trimmed by 6 bases and 1 base, with 8 bases remaining between them. DNA of the CDR3: TGTGCCAGCAGGCCTAGCGGCACAGATACGCAGTATTTT. It is translated as CASRPSGTDTQYF.

The chain recombines TRBV5-1 with TRBJ2-7; 7 bases match TRBD1. The CDR3 has 15 residues. The ends lost 0 bases at V and 4 bases at J; junction bases unmatched: 7. CDR1 SGHRS and CDR2 YFSETQ come from the germline V gene. The CDR3 DNA is TGCGCCAGCAGCTTGGATGCAGGGGGTGGTTACGAGCAGTACTTC. As protein: CASSLDAGGGYEQYF.

The V and J genes are TRBV19 and TRBJ1-5, with 7 nucleotides matching TRBD1. Germline V gene sequence: CDR1 LNHDA, CDR2 SQIVND (reference sequence). Unmatched junction bases numbered 4, after V lost 8 bases and J lost 0 bases. This CDR3 is 14 amino acids long. In nucleotides, the CDR3 is TGTGCCAGTCAGGGGGGAAATAGCAATCAGCCCCAGCATTTT. Translating gives CASQGGNSNQPQHF.

The DNA for the CDR3 is TGTGCCAGCAGTCCGGACCGGATGTTACGAGGCTACACCTTC. It yields the protein CASSPDRMLRGYTF. This chain links TRBV6-5 with TRBJ1-2; D gene ambiguous. Germline assignment: CDR1 MNHEY and CDR2 SVGAGI. V shed 5 bases and J shed 8 bases, with 18 bases lying between them. This CDR3 comprises 14 residues.

J is TRBJ2-1 and V is TRBV19; possibly TRBD2 for D (5 bases). V lost 3 bases and J lost 15, with 18 bases in between. The V gene's germline CDR1 is LNHDA and CDR2 SQIVND (reference sequence). The CDR3 covers 13 residues. The CDR3 DNA reads as TGTGCCAGTAGTATCAAGGGAGCCCTAAGCATGTTCTTC. Translation: CASSIKGALSMFF.

V usage is TRBV29-1 and J usage is TRBJ2-7; TRBD2 matches at 10 bases. Unmatched junction bases numbered 7, after V lost 1 base and J lost 1 base. Looked up from germline, CDR1 is SQVTM and CDR2 is ANQGSEA. The CDR3 is 16 residues long. The CDR3 spells CSVEGLAGGPSYEQYF. The DNA for the CDR3 is TGCAGCGTTGAAGGCTTAGCGGGAGGTCCATCCTACGAGCAGTACTTC.

The DNA of the CDR3 is TGTGCCAGCAGTGAACGAAGCGGGAAGCAGTACTTC. Translation: CASSERSGKQYF. V and J are TRBV28 and TRBJ2-7; 7 nucleotides line up with TRBD2. The CDR3 is made up of 12 amino acids. Unmatched junction bases numbered 6, after V lost 5 bases and J lost 8 bases. Germline V gene data show CDR1 as MDHEN and CDR2 as SYDVKM.

This clone was observed a handful of times. The CDR3 here is CASSPEGPSSYNEQFF. The CDR3 DNA reads as TGTGCCAGCAGTCCTGAGGGGCCCAGCTCCTACAATGAGCAGTTCTTC. The genes are TRBV11-1 and TRBJ2-1; either TRBD1 or TRBD2 may supply D (5 bases each). Trimming removed 6 bases from V and 0 bases from J, with 15 bases in between. Germline V lookup: CDR1 SGHAT, CDR2 FQDESV (reference sequence). The CDR3 covers 16 residues.

This clone was recorded once. The chain links TRBV11-2 to TRBJ2-1; TRBD2 aligns across 13 bases. Germline V gene data show CDR1 as SGHAT and CDR2 as FQNNGV. J was trimmed by 8 bases and V by 4 bases; bases with no gene match: 5. The length of the CDR3 is 15 residues. This CDR3 is CASSSVGLAGDEQFF. The CDR3 nucleotides are TGTGCCAGCAGCTCTGTCGGACTAGCGGGAGATGAGCAGTTCTTC.

In its sample, this clone was seen once. A much more abundant neighbour one base away suggests this may be a read error. This sample includes further DNA sequences coding for the same CDR3. V usage is TRBV7-3 and J usage is TRBJ2-6; unclear D gene. The CDR3 spans 13 residues. CDR1 is SGHTA and CDR2 is FQGTGA in the germline V gene. Trimming pared 2 bases from V and 2 bases from J, leaving 1 base between. The CDR3 is CASSLPGANVLTF. CDR3 coding DNA: TGTGCCAGCAGCTTACCTGGGGCCAACGTCCTGACTTTC. The variable domain in full, completed from reference TRBV7-3 and TRBJ2-6, reads GAGVSQTPSNKVTEKGKYVELRCDPISGHTALYWYRQSLGQGPEFLIYFQGTGAADDSGLPNDRFFAVRPEGSVSTLKIQRTERGDSAVYLCASSLPGANVLTFGAGSRLTVL.

J is TRBJ2-7 and V is TRBV7-9; TRBD2 is a possible D gene (6 bases). The germline V gene encodes CDR1 SEHNR and CDR2 FQNEAQ (reference sequence). With 7 bases removed from V and 0 bases from J, the gap between germline ends came to 16 bases. There are 15 residues in the CDR3. As DNA, the CDR3 is TGTGCCAGCACCCCGGGAGCTCTCAGCTCCTACGAGCAGTACTTC. Translated: CASTPGALSSYEQYF.

This clone was observed a few times. The CDR3 DNA is TGTGCCAGCAGTTCCGGGACGGGGGTGGTGACTGAAGCTTTCTTT. Protein: CASSSGTGVVTEAFF. V and J are TRBV6-1 and TRBJ1-1, with D possibly TRBD1 on 5 matching bases. V shed 5 bases and J shed 5 bases, with 18 bases lying between them. The CDR3 has 15 amino acids. Germline CDR1 reads MNHNS; CDR2 reads SASEGT.

The rearrangement links TRBV7-8 to TRBJ2-7, with 7 nucleotides matching TRBD2. The V gene's germline CDR1 is SGHVS and CDR2 FQNEAQ. The CDR3 is 15 residues long. The junction had 5 bases not matched to a gene; V was cut back by 0 bases and J by 3 bases. The CDR3 region has the DNA TGTGCCAGCAGCTTAGCGCGAGGGAGGGGCTACGAGCAGTACTTC. Translation: CASSLARGRGYEQYF.

The chain has TRBV7-9 and TRBJ2-4; 7 bases agree with TRBD2. CDR3 length: 14 amino acids. J was trimmed by 6 bases and V by 4 bases; bases with no gene match: 6. Germline V CDR1 and CDR2: SEHNR, FQNEAQ (reference sequence). The CDR3 protein is CASSSGRDGNIQYF. For the CDR3, the DNA is TGTGCCAGCAGCTCGGGGAGGGATGGAAACATTCAGTACTTC.

This clone was observed a handful of times. The chain links TRBV2 to TRBJ1-5, with 7 bases matching TRBD1. The germline V gene has CDR1 SNHLY and CDR2 FYNNEI. The V segment lost 4 bases and the J segment 4 bases; nucleotides outside the gene matches: 7. This CDR3 comprises 15 residues. The CDR3 reads CASSASGDRNQPQHF. The CDR3 coding sequence is TGTGCCAGCAGTGCCTCTGGGGACAGAAATCAGCCCCAGCATTTT.

The V call is TRBV6-1, the J call TRBJ2-7, with D perhaps matching TRBD2 (5 bases). V lost 1 base to trimming and J lost 3 bases, with 7 bases between them. There are 13 residues in the CDR3. Germline-derived CDR1 and CDR2 are MNHNS and SASEGT. The DNA of the CDR3 is TGTGCCAGCAGTGAAGTTCGGGGCTACGAGCAGTACTTC. The encoded protein is CASSEVRGYEQYF.

The chain employs TRBV2 and TRBJ1-5; D perhaps matches TRBD1 (5 bases). CDR1 is SNHLY and CDR2 is FYNNEI in the germline V gene. The length of the CDR3 is 14 residues. V lost 6 bases and J 0 bases, leaving 9 bases between the germline ends. CDR3 sequence (DNA): TGTGCCAGCAGGGGGGACTATAGCAATCAGCCCCAGCATTTT. Protein sequence: CASRGDYSNQPQHF.

The chain uses TRBV11-2 and TRBJ1-1; 7 nucleotides line up with TRBD1. V shed 2 bases and J 4 bases; nucleotides not matched to a gene: 7. CDR3 length: 15 residues. CDR1 is SGHAT and CDR2 is FQNNGV in the germline V gene. CDR3 bases: TGTGCCAGCAGCTTACTAGGGGGCGGGGGCACTGAAGCTTTCTTT. Translating gives CASSLLGGGGTEAFF.

The chain couples TRBV29-1 to TRBJ1-5, with D unresolved. This CDR3 region has 14 residues. Trimming removed 4 bases from V and 2 bases from J, with 12 bases in between. Germline values: CDR1 SQVTM, CDR2 ANQGSEA. The DNA for the CDR3 is TGCAGCGTTGTACCAGGTAACGGCAATCAGCCCCAGCATTTT. Its translation is CSVVPGNGNQPQHF.

The V gene is TRBV12-5, the J gene TRBJ2-1; 12 nucleotides agree with TRBD1. V lost 7 bases, J lost 0 bases, and 13 bases stayed unmatched. There are 19 residues in the CDR3. Germline V lookup: CDR1 LGHNT, CDR2 FRNRAP. The DNA of the CDR3 is TGTGCTAGTGTTTTAGGGACAGGGGGCCTCGGGAGCTCCTACAATGAGCAGTTCTTC. Translated, it gives CASVLGTGGLGSSYNEQFF. Full variable domain (rest looked up from reference TRBV12-5 and TRBJ2-1): DARVTQTPRHKVTEMGQEVTMRCQPILGHNTVFWYRQTMMQGLELLAYFRNRAPLDDSGMPKDRFSAEMPDATLATLKIQPSEPRDSAVYFCASVLGTGGLGSSYNEQFFGPGTRLTVL.

The genes are TRBV9 and TRBJ1-5; D is possibly TRBD1 (5 bases). The CDR3 sequence is 14 residues long. V was trimmed by 0 bases and J by 5 bases, leaving 9 bases between them. The V gene's germline CDR1 is SGDLS and CDR2 YYNGEE. The CDR3 bases are TGTGCCAGCAGCGTAGGAAGGGGCGATCAGCCCCAGCATTTT. Translated, it gives CASSVGRGDQPQHF.

The chain couples TRBV9 to TRBJ2-7; 16 positions agree with TRBD2. J gave up 1 base and V 4 bases, and 8 bases lay outside the gene matches. CDR1 is SGDLS, CDR2 YYNGEE, per germline. The CDR3 consists of 18 residues. In nucleotides, the CDR3 is TGTGCCAGCAGCTCGGGACTAGCGGGAGGGCCCCGATCCTACGAGCAGTACTTC. It yields the protein CASSSGLAGGPRSYEQYF.

This clone has just a few counts. The chain recombines TRBV6-1 with TRBJ1-5, with TRBD1 matching over 10 bases. The CDR3 consists of 14 residues. Germline CDR1 MNHNS, CDR2 SASEGT. J gave up 4 bases and V 5 bases, and 2 bases lay outside the gene matches. The CDR3 is CASSWTGGNQPQHF. CDR3 DNA: TGTGCCAGCAGTTGGACAGGGGGTAATCAGCCCCAGCATTTT.

J is TRBJ2-1 and V is TRBV2; D uncertain. Germline CDR1 and CDR2: SNHLY and FYNNEI. Trimming removed 3 bases from V and 2 bases from J, with 8 bases in between. The CDR3 covers 14 residues. The CDR3 nucleotides are TGTGCCAGCAGTGAGCGGTCCACCTACAATGAGCAGTTCTTC. This codes for CASSERSTYNEQFF.